This TCR beta chain derives from a study of blood T cell repertoires in COVID-19. Across the whole study: Researchers got acute and convalescent COVID-19 samples from the United States, Italy and Spain. PBMCs, B-cell-depleted T cells, or T cells were the source of the cDNA or gDNA that made up the material.

As originally analysed: Nucleated cell number was recorded as an estimate derived from reference gene primer amplification. Method: immunoSEQ multiplex PCR; TCRdb's copy keeps in-frame clones and lacks some. The V and J calls and clone size were taken over from that table, and D and trimming were inferred from the DNA. The sample has more than 300,000 clones, about 82% seen once. The CDR3 length is 16 residues. Losses at the gene ends were 5 bases for V and 6 bases for J; bases not matched to a gene: 14. Germline CDR1 SGHTA, CDR2 FQGTGA. V and J are TRBV7-3 and TRBJ2-7; 9 bases are a match to TRBD2. The TCR sequence derives from a woman in her fifties or sixties with acute or convalescent COVID-19. Sequenced: peripheral blood. The CDR3 sequence is CASSPTSGLGMSEQYF. The CDR3 DNA reads as TGTGCCAGCAGCCCTACTAGCGGGCTTGGAATGAGCGAGCAGTACTTC. Variable domain in full (rest from reference TRBV7-3 and TRBJ2-7): GAGVSQTPSNKVTEKGKYVELRCDPISGHTALYWYRQSLGQGPEFLIYFQGTGAADDSGLPNDRFFAVRPEGSVSTLKIQRTERGDSAVYLCASSPTSGLGMSEQYFGPGTRLTVT.